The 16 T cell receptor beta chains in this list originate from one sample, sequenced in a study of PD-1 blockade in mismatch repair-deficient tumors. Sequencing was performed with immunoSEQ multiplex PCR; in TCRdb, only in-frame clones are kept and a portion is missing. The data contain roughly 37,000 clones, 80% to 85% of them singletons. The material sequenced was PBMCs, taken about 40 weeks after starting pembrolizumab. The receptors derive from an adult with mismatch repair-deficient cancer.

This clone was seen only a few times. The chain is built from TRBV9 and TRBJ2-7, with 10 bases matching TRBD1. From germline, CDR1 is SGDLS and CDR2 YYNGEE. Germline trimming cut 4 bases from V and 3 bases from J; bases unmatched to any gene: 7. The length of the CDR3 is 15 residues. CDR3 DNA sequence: TGTGCCAGCAGCCTCAGCGGGACAGGGGTCTACGAGCAGTACTTC. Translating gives CASSLSGTGVYEQYF.

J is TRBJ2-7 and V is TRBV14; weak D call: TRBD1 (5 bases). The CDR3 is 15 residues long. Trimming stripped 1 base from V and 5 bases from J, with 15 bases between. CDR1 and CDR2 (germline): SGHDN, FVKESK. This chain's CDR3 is CASSQAQTRANEQYF. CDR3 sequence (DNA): TGTGCCAGCAGCCAAGCGCAAACCAGGGCCAACGAGCAGTACTTC.

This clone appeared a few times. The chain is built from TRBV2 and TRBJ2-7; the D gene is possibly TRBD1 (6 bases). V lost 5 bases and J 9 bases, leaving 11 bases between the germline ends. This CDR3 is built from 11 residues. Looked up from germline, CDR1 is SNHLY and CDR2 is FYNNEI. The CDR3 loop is CASSTGNLQYF. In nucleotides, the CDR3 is TGTGCCAGCAGTACAGGGAATCTGCAGTACTTC.

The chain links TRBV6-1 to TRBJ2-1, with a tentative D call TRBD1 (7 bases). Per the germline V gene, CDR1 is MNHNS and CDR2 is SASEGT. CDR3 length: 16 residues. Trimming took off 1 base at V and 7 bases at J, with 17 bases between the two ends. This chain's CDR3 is CASSEVRGDIKNEQFF. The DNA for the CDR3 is TGTGCCAGCAGTGAAGTCAGGGGGGACATCAAGAATGAGCAGTTCTTC.

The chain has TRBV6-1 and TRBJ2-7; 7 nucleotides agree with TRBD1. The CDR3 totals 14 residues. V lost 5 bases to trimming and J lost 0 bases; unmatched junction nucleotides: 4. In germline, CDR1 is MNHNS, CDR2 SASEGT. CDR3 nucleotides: TGTGCCAGCAGTTGGGACAGATACTCCTACGAGCAGTACTTC. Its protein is CASSWDRYSYEQYF.

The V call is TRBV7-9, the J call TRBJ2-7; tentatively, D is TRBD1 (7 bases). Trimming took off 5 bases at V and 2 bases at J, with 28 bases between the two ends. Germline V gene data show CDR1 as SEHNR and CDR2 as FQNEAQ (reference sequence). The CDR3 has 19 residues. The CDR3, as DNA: TGTGCCAGCAGCCGACTTAGTGCAGGGGGACTGGAACTAGCCTACGAGCAGTACTTC. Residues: CASSRLSAGGLELAYEQYF.

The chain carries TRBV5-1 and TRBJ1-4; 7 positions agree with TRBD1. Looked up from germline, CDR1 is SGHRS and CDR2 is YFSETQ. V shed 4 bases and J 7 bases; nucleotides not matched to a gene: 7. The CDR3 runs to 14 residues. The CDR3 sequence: CASSPGGTAEKLFF. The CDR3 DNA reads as TGCGCCAGCAGCCCAGGGGGGACAGCTGAAAAACTGTTTTTT.

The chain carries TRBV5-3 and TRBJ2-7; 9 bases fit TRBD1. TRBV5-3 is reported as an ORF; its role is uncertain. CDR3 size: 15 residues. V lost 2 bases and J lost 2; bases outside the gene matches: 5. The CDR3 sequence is CARSFPGQGTYEQYF. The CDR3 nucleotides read TGTGCCAGAAGCTTTCCGGGACAGGGTACCTACGAGCAGTACTTC.

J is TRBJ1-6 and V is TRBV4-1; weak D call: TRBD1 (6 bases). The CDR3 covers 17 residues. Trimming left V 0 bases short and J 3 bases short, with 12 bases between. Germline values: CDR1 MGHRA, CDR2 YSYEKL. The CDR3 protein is CASSQDPGAYYNSPLHF. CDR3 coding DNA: TGCGCCAGCAGCCAAGACCCAGGGGCATACTATAATTCACCCCTCCACTTT.

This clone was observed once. Here the CDR3 DNA reads TGTGCCAGCAGCTCCGGACAGGGGGGCCCCTACAATGAGCAGTTCTTC. Its protein product is CASSSGQGGPYNEQFF. The rearrangement uses TRBV7-8 and TRBJ2-1; 10 bases map to TRBD1. Germline V CDR1 and CDR2: SGHVS, FQNEAQ. The junction had 5 bases not matched to a gene; V was cut back by 4 bases and J by 2 bases. This CDR3 comprises 16 residues. Full variable domain (remainder filled in from reference TRBV7-8 and TRBJ2-1): GAGVSQSPRYKVAKRGQDVALRCDPISGHVSLFWYQQALGQGPEFLTYFQNEAQLDKSGLPSDRFFAERPEGSVSTLKIQRTQQEDSAVYLCASSSGQGGPYNEQFFGPGTRLTVL.

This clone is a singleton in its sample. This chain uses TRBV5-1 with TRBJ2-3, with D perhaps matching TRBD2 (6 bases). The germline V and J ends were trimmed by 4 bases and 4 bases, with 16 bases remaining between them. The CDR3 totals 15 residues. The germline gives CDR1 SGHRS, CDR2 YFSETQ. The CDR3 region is CASSLAGTRADTQYF. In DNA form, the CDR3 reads TGCGCCAGCAGCCTTGCGGGGACCAGAGCAGATACGCAGTATTTT.

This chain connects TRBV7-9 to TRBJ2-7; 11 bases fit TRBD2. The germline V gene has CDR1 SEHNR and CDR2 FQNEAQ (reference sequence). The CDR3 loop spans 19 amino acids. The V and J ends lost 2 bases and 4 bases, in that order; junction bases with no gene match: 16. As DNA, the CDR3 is TGTGCCAGCAGCTTAAGAGGGGTGGGACTAGCGGATTTTGGGTACGAGCAGTACTTC. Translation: CASSLRGVGLADFGYEQYF.

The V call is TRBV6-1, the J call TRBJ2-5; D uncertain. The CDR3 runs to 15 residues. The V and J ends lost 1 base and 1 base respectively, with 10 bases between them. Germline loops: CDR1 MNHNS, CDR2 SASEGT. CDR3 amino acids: CASSEGVAVQETQYF. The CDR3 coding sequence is TGTGCCAGCAGTGAAGGGGTAGCAGTCCAAGAGACCCAGTACTTC.

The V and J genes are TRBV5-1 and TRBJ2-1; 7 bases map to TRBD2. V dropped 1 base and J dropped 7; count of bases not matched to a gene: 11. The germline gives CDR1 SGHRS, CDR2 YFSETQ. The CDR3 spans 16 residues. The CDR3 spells CASSLLTSPAGNEQFF. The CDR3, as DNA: TGCGCCAGCAGCTTGCTCACCAGCCCAGCGGGGAATGAGCAGTTCTTC.

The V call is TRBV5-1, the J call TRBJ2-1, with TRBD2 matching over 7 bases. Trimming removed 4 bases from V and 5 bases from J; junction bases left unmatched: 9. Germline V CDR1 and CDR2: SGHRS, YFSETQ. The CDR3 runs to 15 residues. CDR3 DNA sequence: TGCGCCAGCAGCCGAGTTGCTAGCGGCGACAATGAGCAGTTCTTC. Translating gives CASSRVASGDNEQFF.

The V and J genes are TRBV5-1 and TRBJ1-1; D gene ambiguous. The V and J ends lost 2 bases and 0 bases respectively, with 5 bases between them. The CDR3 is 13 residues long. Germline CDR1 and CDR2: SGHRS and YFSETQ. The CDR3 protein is CASSLEVNTEAFF. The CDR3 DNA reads TGCGCCAGCAGCTTAGAGGTGAACACTGAAGCTTTCTTT.